The source of this T cell receptor beta chain is a study of blood T cells in healthy people across ages. Trimming left V 5 bases short and J 2 bases short, with 13 bases between. Germline V lookup: CDR1 SGHVS, CDR2 FNYEAQ. This CDR3 comprises 15 residues. Study-wide results and caveats: Older age coincided with a roughly linear decline in TCR beta diversity per million T cells. The study could not conclusively compare naive and antigen-experienced cells, given its unsorted PBMCs.

On this clonotype: The antigen is unknown.

Primers used in a second PCR of about 6 to 11 cycles were a sample-barcoded 5' primer and a J-beta primer mix. TCRdb reprocessed the 5' RACE reads with MiXCR, giving one entry per CDR3 protein. The data hold under 2,000,000 distinct CDR3 sequences, with around half observed a single time. The sequence was collected from a woman aged 40 to 55 in good health. The chain couples TRBV7-6 to TRBJ2-1; D is possibly TRBD1 or TRBD2 (5 bases each). Material for sequencing was blood. In nucleotides, the CDR3 is TGTGCCAGCAGCAGAGGGGCTAGCCCCTACAATGAGCAGTTCTTC. Protein product: CASSRGASPYNEQFF.